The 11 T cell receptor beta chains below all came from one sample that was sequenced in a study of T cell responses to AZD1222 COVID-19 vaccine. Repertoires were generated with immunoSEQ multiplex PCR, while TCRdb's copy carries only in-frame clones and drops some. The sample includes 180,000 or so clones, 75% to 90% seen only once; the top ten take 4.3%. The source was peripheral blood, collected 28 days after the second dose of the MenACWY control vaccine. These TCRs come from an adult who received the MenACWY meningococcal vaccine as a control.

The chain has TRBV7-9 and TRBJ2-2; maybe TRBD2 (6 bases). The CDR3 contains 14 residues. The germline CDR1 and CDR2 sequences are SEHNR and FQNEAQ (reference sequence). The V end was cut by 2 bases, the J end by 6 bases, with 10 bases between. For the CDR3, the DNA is TGTGCCAGCAGCTTAAACGCGGGGTCCGGGGAGCTGTTTTTT. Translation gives CASSLNAGSGELFF.

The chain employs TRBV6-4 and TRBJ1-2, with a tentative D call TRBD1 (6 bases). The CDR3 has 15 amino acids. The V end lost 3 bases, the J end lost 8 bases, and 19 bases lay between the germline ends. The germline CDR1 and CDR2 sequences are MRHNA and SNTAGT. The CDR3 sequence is CASSEEGTGMDGYTF. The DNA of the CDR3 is TGTGCCAGCAGTGAGGAGGGAACAGGGATGGACGGCTACACCTTC.

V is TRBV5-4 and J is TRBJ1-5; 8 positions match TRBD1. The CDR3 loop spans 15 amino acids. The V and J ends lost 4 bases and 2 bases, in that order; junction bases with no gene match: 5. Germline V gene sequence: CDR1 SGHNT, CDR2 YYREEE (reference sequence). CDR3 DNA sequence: TGTGCCAGCAGCCAGGGGGCAGGGGGCAATCAGCCCCAGCATTTT. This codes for CASSQGAGGNQPQHF.

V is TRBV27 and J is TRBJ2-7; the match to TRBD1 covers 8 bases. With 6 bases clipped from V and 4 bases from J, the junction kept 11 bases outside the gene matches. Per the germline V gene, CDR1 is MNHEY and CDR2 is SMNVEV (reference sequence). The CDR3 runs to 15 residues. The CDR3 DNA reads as TGTGCCAGCAGCTACGCGGGCAGGGGGCGGTACGAGCAGTACTTC. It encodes CASSYAGRGRYEQYF.

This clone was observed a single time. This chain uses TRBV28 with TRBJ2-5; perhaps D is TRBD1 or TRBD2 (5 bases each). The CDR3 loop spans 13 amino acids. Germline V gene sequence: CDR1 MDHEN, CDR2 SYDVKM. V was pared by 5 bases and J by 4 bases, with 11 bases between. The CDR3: CASSVGASETQYF. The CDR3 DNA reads TGTGCCAGCAGTGTCGGGGCCTCAGAGACCCAGTACTTC.

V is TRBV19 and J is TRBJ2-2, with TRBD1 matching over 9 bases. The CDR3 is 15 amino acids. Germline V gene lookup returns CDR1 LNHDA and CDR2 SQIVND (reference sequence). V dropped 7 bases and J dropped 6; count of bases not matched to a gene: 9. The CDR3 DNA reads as TGTGCCAGTAAGCTACAGGGGGCAGACGCCGGGGAGCTGTTTTTT. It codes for CASKLQGADAGELFF.

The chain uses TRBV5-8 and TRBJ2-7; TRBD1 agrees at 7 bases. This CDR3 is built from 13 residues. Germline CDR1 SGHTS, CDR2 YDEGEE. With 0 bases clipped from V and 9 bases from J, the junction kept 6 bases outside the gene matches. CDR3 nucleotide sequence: TGTGCCAGCAGCTTGGCCGACAGGGTAGCGCAGTACTTC. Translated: CASSLADRVAQYF.

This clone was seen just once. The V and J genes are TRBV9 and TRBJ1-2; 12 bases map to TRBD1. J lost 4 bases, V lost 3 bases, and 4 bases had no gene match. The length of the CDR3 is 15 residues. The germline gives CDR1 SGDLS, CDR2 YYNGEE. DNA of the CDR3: TGTGCCAGCAGCGAGGGACAGGGGGCACTCTATGGCTACACCTTC. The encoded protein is CASSEGQGALYGYTF.

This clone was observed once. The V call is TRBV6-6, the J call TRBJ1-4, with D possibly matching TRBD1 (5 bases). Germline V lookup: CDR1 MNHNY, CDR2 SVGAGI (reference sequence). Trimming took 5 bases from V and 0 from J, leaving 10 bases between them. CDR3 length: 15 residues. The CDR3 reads CASSRGGATNEKLFF. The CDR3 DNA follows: TGTGCCAGCAGTCGGGGGGGTGCAACTAATGAAAAACTGTTTTTT.

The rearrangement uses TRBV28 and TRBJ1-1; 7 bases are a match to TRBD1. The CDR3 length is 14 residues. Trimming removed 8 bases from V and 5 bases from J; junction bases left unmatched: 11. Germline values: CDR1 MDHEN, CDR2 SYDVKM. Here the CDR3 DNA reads TGTGCCAGCCGCCAGGGGGGGTGGGAAACTGAAGCTTTCTTT. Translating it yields CASRQGGWETEAFF.

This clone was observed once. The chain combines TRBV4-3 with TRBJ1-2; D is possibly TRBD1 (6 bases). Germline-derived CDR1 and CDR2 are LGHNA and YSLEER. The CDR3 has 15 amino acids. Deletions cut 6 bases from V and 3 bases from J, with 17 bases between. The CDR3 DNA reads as TGCGCCAGCAGTCGAGTCGGGGGGGGCTACTATGGCTACACCTTC. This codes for CASSRVGGGYYGYTF.